This T cell receptor beta chain was captured by sequencing in a study of T cell responses to AZD1222 COVID-19 vaccine. Study results and caveats: Donors were largely white British and mainly female; clonal diversity was possibly underestimated.

TCRdb keeps only in-frame clones here, not all; method: immunoSEQ multiplex PCR. Of some 150,000 clones listed, under 95% are singletons. About this clone itself: Its matching antigen is unknown.

This CDR3 is built from 15 residues. The source material was peripheral blood, sampled on day 0 of AZD1222 vaccination. This sequence joins TRBV21-1 and TRBJ2-5; TRBD1, the D gene given by the table, was not confirmed from the DNA. TRBV21-1 counts as a pseudogene. This receptor was taken from an adult in good health. The CDR3 loop is CASSKDVSHQETQYF. Here the CDR3 DNA reads TGTGCCAGCAGCAAAGACGTCAGTCACCAAGAGACCCAGTACTTC.